One sample yielded the 10 T cell receptor beta chains listed below, sequenced in a study of T cells in Graves' hyperthyroidism and ophthalmopathy. Researchers took RNA transcripts and amplified the TCR beta CDR3 regions from them. The HTBI primer set drove a first-round RT-PCR of the TCR CDR3. One entry per CDR3 protein, called by TCRdb with MiXCR from the multiplex PCR reads. Here the sample spans under 300,000 distinct CDR3 sequences, about 25% being singletons. Sequencing was done on a sample of blood. All receptors come from a man aged 40-49 years with Graves' hyperthyroidism that later progressed to Graves' ophthalmopathy.

This clonotype appeared many times. The V gene is TRBV5-6, the J gene TRBJ1-1; D call uncertain. This CDR3 has 14 residues. The germline gives CDR1 SGHDT, CDR2 YYEEEE. V dropped 2 bases and J dropped 1 base, with 9 bases sitting between them. The CDR3 region is CASSLPNPNTEAFF. The CDR3 coding sequence is TGTGCCAGCAGCTTACCCAACCCGAACACTGAAGCTTTCTTT.

This rearrangement joins TRBV27 to TRBJ2-7, with 10 bases identical to TRBD1. Germline assignment: CDR1 MNHEY and CDR2 SMNVEV (reference sequence). V was clipped by 4 bases and J by 5 bases; unmatched bases: 5. The CDR3 runs to 14 residues. Here the CDR3 reads CASSSGQGRDEQYF. CDR3 nucleotide sequence: TGTGCCAGCAGTTCGGGACAGGGGAGAGACGAGCAGTACTTC.

This chain connects TRBV7-2 to TRBJ1-5; no definite D call. V was trimmed by 1 base and J by 7 bases, leaving 11 bases between them. The CDR3 has 14 residues. The germline V gene encodes CDR1 SGHTA and CDR2 FQGNSA. CDR3 sequence (DNA): TGTGCCAGCAGCTTAGTTGGTCCAGAGCAGCCCCAGCATTTT. Amino acid sequence: CASSLVGPEQPQHF.

The chain uses TRBV12-3 or TRBV12-4 and TRBJ2-2, with TRBD1 matching over 9 bases. The CDR3 sequence is 15 residues long. J lost 3 bases, V lost 7 bases, and 6 bases had no gene match. CDR3 in DNA: TGTGCCAGCAACCCGGGACAGGGTGACACCGGGGAGCTGTTTTTT. It yields the protein CASNPGQGDTGELFF.

This clonotype was picked up many times. The CDR3 sequence is CASRRLVSYEQYF. CDR3 bases: TGTGCCAGCAGAAGACTAGTTTCCTACGAGCAGTACTTC. The chain recombines TRBV6-1 with TRBJ2-7, with D perhaps matching TRBD2 (6 bases). The CDR3 length is 13 residues. Germline V gene data show CDR1 as MNHNS and CDR2 as SASEGT. Trimming stripped 6 bases from V and 1 base from J, with 10 bases between.

The table lists this clonotype with many counts. The CDR3 DNA follows: TGTGCCAGCAGCCCCTTAACAGGGGGCTACGAGCAGTACTTC. It is translated as CASSPLTGGYEQYF. The rearrangement links TRBV6-1 to TRBJ2-7; TRBD1 matches 8 bases. This CDR3 spans 14 amino acids. Germline loops: CDR1 MNHNS, CDR2 SASEGT. V dropped 6 bases and J dropped 3; count of bases not matched to a gene: 7.

This chain's CDR3 is CASLGGAQETQYF. The CDR3 region has the DNA TGTGCCAGCCTTGGGGGGGCCCAAGAGACCCAGTACTTC. This chain joins TRBV12-3 or TRBV12-4 and TRBJ2-5; D perhaps matches TRBD2 (7 bases). Trimming pared 8 bases from V and 1 base from J, leaving 11 bases between. The CDR3 totals 13 residues.

This clonotype was counted once. This rearrangement joins TRBV28 to TRBJ1-1, with 9 bases aligning to TRBD1. V shed 5 bases, J shed 2 bases, and the junction held 12 bases outside the gene matches. This CDR3 is 17 amino acids long. Germline assignment: CDR1 MDHEN and CDR2 SYDVKM. The CDR3 sequence is CASSLIRTGVLNTEAFF. The CDR3 nucleotides are TGTGCCAGCAGTCTCATCAGGACAGGGGTTCTCAACACTGAAGCTTTCTTT.

V usage is TRBV6-2 or TRBV6-3 and J usage is TRBJ2-7; D not certain. Trimming left V 0 bases short and J 2 bases short, with 11 bases between. The CDR3 has 15 residues. Germline CDR1 reads MNHEY; CDR2 reads SVGEGT. The CDR3 coding sequence is TGTGCCAGCAGTTACTCGATGGGAATGGCCTACGAGCAGTACTTC. Translated, it gives CASSYSMGMAYEQYF.

The J gene is TRBJ1-1, the V gene TRBV28, with D possibly TRBD1 on 5 matching bases. The V end was cut by 5 bases, the J end by 5 bases, with 12 bases between. The CDR3 has 13 amino acids. The germline gives CDR1 MDHEN, CDR2 SYDVKM. CDR3 DNA: TGTGCCAGCAGTAAACAGGTGAGGACTGAAGCTTTCTTT. It codes for CASSKQVRTEAFF.